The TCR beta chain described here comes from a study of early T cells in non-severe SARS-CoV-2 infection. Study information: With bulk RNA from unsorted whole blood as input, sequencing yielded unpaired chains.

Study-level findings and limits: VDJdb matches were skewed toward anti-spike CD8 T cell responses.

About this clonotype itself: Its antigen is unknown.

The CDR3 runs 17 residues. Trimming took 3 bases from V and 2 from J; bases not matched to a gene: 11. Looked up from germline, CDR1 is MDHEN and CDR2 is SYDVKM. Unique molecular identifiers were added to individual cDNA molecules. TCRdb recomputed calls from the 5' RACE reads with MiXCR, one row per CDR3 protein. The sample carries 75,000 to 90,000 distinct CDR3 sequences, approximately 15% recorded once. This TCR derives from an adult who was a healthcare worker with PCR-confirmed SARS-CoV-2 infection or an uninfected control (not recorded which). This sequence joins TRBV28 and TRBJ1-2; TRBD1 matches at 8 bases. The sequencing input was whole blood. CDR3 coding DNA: TGTGCCAGCAGTTTTTCTCCGCCCAGACAGGGGAACTATGGCTACACCTTC. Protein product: CASSFSPPRQGNYGYTF.